What follows are 29 T cell receptor beta chains derived from one specimen sequenced in a study of cytotoxic CD8 clonotypes in ibrutinib-treated CLL. Some clones are missing from TCRdb's copy, which holds only in-frame ones; the method was immunoSEQ multiplex PCR. The data contain around 91,000 clones, about 82% of them singletons. Source: PBMCs, taken before ibrutinib treatment. The source of these receptors is a human donor with chronic lymphocytic leukemia.

This rearrangement joins TRBV10-2 to TRBJ2-1, with 15 bases matching TRBD2. This CDR3 has 18 amino acids. CDR1 WSHSY and CDR2 SAAADI come from the germline V gene. The trim removed 2 bases at V and 4 bases at J, leaving 6 bases unmatched. The CDR3 loop reads CASSEAGLAGGPYNEQFF. CDR3 nucleotide sequence: TGCGCCAGCAGTGAGGCGGGACTAGCGGGAGGCCCGTACAATGAGCAGTTCTTC.

The chain joins TRBV6-1 to TRBJ1-5; D is perhaps TRBD1 (5 bases). V lost 5 bases and J lost 4, with 15 bases in between. This CDR3 contains 15 residues. Germline V CDR1 and CDR2: MNHNS, SASEGT. CDR3 amino acids: CASSQNRRLNQPQHF. CDR3 bases: TGTGCCAGCAGTCAGAACAGGCGGCTAAATCAGCCCCAGCATTTT.

The V gene is TRBV29-1, the J gene TRBJ2-7; D not resolved. Trimming pared 6 bases from V and 6 bases from J, leaving 12 bases between. The CDR3 runs to 11 residues. The germline CDR1 and CDR2 sequences are SQVTM and ANQGSEA. CDR3 loop: CSVGLLGEQYF. As DNA, the CDR3 is TGCAGCGTCGGGCTTCTGGGCGAGCAGTACTTC.

The chain joins TRBV4-1 to TRBJ2-3; 7 bases fit TRBD2. Losses at the gene ends were 0 bases for V and 7 bases for J; bases not matched to a gene: 7. This CDR3 is 15 amino acids long. Germline lookup yields CDR1 MGHRA and CDR2 YSYEKL. The CDR3 reads CASSQDGGSLNTQYF. For the CDR3, the DNA is TGCGCCAGCAGCCAAGATGGCGGGAGCTTAAATACGCAGTATTTT.

A few counts support this clone. This chain links TRBV19 with TRBJ2-3; 7 bases line up with TRBD2. The ends lost 3 bases at V and 3 bases at J; junction bases unmatched: 12. The CDR3 runs 17 residues. Germline V lookup: CDR1 LNHDA, CDR2 SQIVND (reference sequence). This CDR3 reads CASSIGGSGMGTDTQYF. CDR3 bases: TGTGCCAGTAGTATCGGGGGGAGCGGGATGGGGACAGATACGCAGTATTTT.

The chain recombines TRBV6-5 with TRBJ1-1; D not resolved. V lost 5 bases to trimming and J lost 0 bases, with 7 bases between them. Germline V gene sequence: CDR1 MNHEY, CDR2 SVGAGI. The CDR3 has 13 residues. In DNA, the CDR3 is TGTGCCAGCAGTCAGACTTTGAACACTGAAGCTTTCTTT. Its protein product is CASSQTLNTEAFF.

This sequence joins TRBV19 and TRBJ2-7; 10 bases fit TRBD1. This CDR3 contains 17 residues. After removal of 0 bases from V and 4 bases from J, the junction contained 9 bases not matched to a gene. Germline CDR1 reads LNHDA; CDR2 reads SQIVND (reference sequence). The CDR3 protein is CASSIDPAGTGEYEQYF. For the CDR3, the DNA is TGTGCCAGTAGTATAGATCCGGCCGGGACAGGGGAGTACGAGCAGTACTTC.

The chain employs TRBV7-3 and TRBJ2-5; 9 bases agree with TRBD1. Trimming removed 2 bases from V and 2 bases from J; junction bases left unmatched: 15. The CDR3 runs 19 residues. Looked up from germline, CDR1 is SGHTA and CDR2 is FQGTGA. CDR3 DNA: TGTGCCAGCAGCTTAGTAGGTGCCGCGACAGGGGGATTTCAAGAGACCCAGTACTTC. Translated, it gives CASSLVGAATGGFQETQYF.

In this sample, this clone turned up once. The chain employs TRBV19 and TRBJ1-1; D is uncertain. V was cut by 1 base and J by 9 bases, with 15 bases left in between. Per the germline V gene, CDR1 is LNHDA and CDR2 is SQIVND (reference sequence). The CDR3 loop spans 14 amino acids. This CDR3 is CASSIGTTGGKAFF. CDR3 nucleotides: TGTGCCAGTAGTATAGGCACAACCGGCGGGAAAGCTTTCTTT.

This chain uses TRBV28 with TRBJ1-3; TRBD1 agrees at 7 bases. The CDR3 extends over 16 amino acids. CDR1 and CDR2 from the germline V gene are MDHEN and SYDVKM. V dropped 4 bases and J dropped 0; count of bases not matched to a gene: 6. The CDR3 reads CASSSQTGNSGNTIYF. The CDR3 nucleotides are TGTGCCAGCAGTTCTCAGACAGGGAACTCTGGAAACACCATATATTTT.

CDR3 residues: CASSPGQGNYGYTF. The CDR3 nucleotides are TGTGCCAGCAGCCCGGGACAGGGGAACTATGGCTACACCTTC. This chain joins TRBV7-9 and TRBJ1-2; TRBD1 matches at 10 bases. The CDR3 has 14 residues. J was trimmed by 2 bases and V by 5 bases; bases with no gene match: 2. Per germline, CDR1 SEHNR and CDR2 FQNEAQ (reference sequence).

This clone was detected only a few times. CDR3 residues: CASSVGLAGAKSSMAQYF. CDR3 nucleotide sequence: TGTGCCAGTAGTGTGGGACTAGCGGGAGCCAAGAGTAGCATGGCCCAGTACTTC. The V call is TRBV19, the J call TRBJ2-5, with 14 bases identical to TRBD2. The V and J ends lost 5 bases and 9 bases, in that order; junction bases with no gene match: 17. In germline, CDR1 is LNHDA, CDR2 SQIVND (reference sequence). The CDR3 has 18 residues.

V is TRBV28 and J is TRBJ1-5, with D possibly TRBD1 on 5 matching bases. The CDR3 extends over 12 amino acids. Germline CDR1 MDHEN, CDR2 SYDVKM. Trimming took 8 bases from V and 3 from J, leaving 8 bases between them. The CDR3 loop reads CASRTLNQPQHF. The CDR3 nucleotides read TGTGCCAGCCGGACACTCAATCAGCCCCAGCATTTT.

V is TRBV30 and J is TRBJ1-1; D not resolved. The V gene's germline CDR1 is GTSNPN and CDR2 SVGIG (reference sequence). This CDR3 region has 11 residues. Trimming left V 3 bases short and J 5 bases short, with 7 bases between. The CDR3 nucleotides are TGTGCCTGGAGCGTGGGAACTGAAGCTTTCTTT. This sequence encodes CAWSVGTEAFF.

The CDR3 sequence is CASSQIASSTDTQYF. CDR3 sequence (DNA): TGCGCCAGCAGCCAAATTGCTTCTAGCACAGATACGCAGTATTTT. The chain recombines TRBV4-1 with TRBJ2-3; no reliable D call. This CDR3 comprises 15 residues. The V end was cut by 2 bases, the J end by 0 bases, with 9 bases between. The germline V gene encodes CDR1 MGHRA and CDR2 YSYEKL.

This rearrangement joins TRBV18 to TRBJ2-2; 13 nucleotides align to TRBD2. Germline V gives CDR1 KGHSH, CDR2 LQKENI. With 6 bases clipped from V and 0 bases from J, the junction kept 7 bases outside the gene matches. CDR3 length: 18 amino acids. DNA of the CDR3: TGTGCCAGCTCCCTTGGACTAGCGGGAGTTTCGAACACCGGGGAGCTGTTTTTT. Translating it yields CASSLGLAGVSNTGELFF.

This clone was observed a few times. The rearrangement links TRBV7-9 to TRBJ2-5, with 9 nucleotides matching TRBD1. The CDR3 covers 19 residues. Germline trimming cut 2 bases from V and 5 bases from J; bases unmatched to any gene: 18. Germline values: CDR1 SEHNR, CDR2 FQNEAQ (reference sequence). CDR3 sequence (DNA): TGTGCCAGCAGCTTAATTTGGGACAGGGAACGGATTAACGGGGAGACCCAGTACTTC. This sequence encodes CASSLIWDRERINGETQYF.

This chain joins TRBV30 and TRBJ1-2; D unclear. Trimming removed 0 bases from V and 7 bases from J, with 12 bases in between. The CDR3 contains 13 residues. Germline CDR1 and CDR2: GTSNPN and SVGIG (reference sequence). The chain's CDR3 is CAWSVRWAGGYTF. CDR3 sequence (DNA): TGTGCCTGGAGTGTACGTTGGGCGGGTGGCTACACCTTC.

The J gene is TRBJ1-3, the V gene TRBV27; D not certain. V was pared by 2 bases and J by 4 bases, with 6 bases between. Germline CDR1 and CDR2: MNHEY and SMNVEV (reference sequence). The CDR3 runs 13 residues. The CDR3 reads CASSLSRGNTIYF. For the CDR3, the DNA is TGTGCCAGCAGTTTAAGTCGGGGAAACACCATATATTTT.

The V and J genes are TRBV19 and TRBJ2-2, with D unclear. CDR1 LNHDA and CDR2 SQIVND come from the germline V gene (reference sequence). The CDR3 is 14 residues long. Trimming removed 1 base at V and 3 bases at J, with 6 bases between. The DNA for the CDR3 is TGTGCCAGTAGTATAGGTGCGGACACCGGGGAGCTGTTTTTT. Its translation is CASSIGADTGELFF. Based on the CDR3 plus reference TRBV19 and TRBJ2-2, the full variable domain is DGGITQSPKYLFRKEGQNVTLSCEQNLNHDAMYWYRQDPGQGLRLIYYSQIVNDFQKGDIAEGYSVSREKKESFPLTVTSAQKNPTAFYLCASSIGADTGELFFGEGSRLTVL.

V gene TRBV5-1 combines with J gene TRBJ2-1; 8 nucleotides agree with TRBD2. Looked up from germline, CDR1 is SGHRS and CDR2 is YFSETQ. The CDR3 has 17 residues. J was trimmed by 8 bases and V by 7 bases; bases with no gene match: 20. The CDR3 DNA sequence: TGCGCCAGCTCACCGGGGGCGGGAGGCCTCCCTACGGATGAGCAGTTCTTC. Translated: CASSPGAGGLPTDEQFF. Combining the CDR3 with reference TRBV5-1 and TRBJ2-1 gives the whole variable domain KAGVTQTPRYLIKTRGQQVTLSCSPISGHRSVSWYQQTPGQGLQFLFEYFSETQRNKGNFPGRFSGRQFSNSRSEMNVSTLELGDSALYLCASSPGAGGLPTDEQFFGPGTRLTVL.

V is TRBV29-1 and J is TRBJ2-3; TRBD1 agrees at 7 bases. Per the germline V gene, CDR1 is SQVTM and CDR2 is ANQGSEA. V trimming: 4 bases; J trimming: 9 bases; junction bases outside the gene matches: 7. The CDR3 loop spans 12 amino acids. DNA of the CDR3: TGCAGCGTTGGGGACAGCCTAACGACGCAGTATTTT. Translating it yields CSVGDSLTTQYF.

The chain has TRBV5-6 and TRBJ2-7; 9 nucleotides agree with TRBD1. The V segment lost 4 bases and the J segment 0 bases; nucleotides outside the gene matches: 8. CDR3 size: 16 residues. Germline V gives CDR1 SGHDT, CDR2 YYEEEE. The CDR3 region is CASSTSDRGISYEQYF. CDR3 DNA sequence: TGTGCCAGCAGCACTTCGGACAGGGGTATCTCCTACGAGCAGTACTTC.

The V gene is TRBV2, the J gene TRBJ2-2; D remains ambiguous. The CDR3 runs to 13 residues. V was clipped by 4 bases and J by 6 bases, with 9 bases between them. Germline values: CDR1 SNHLY, CDR2 FYNNEI. In DNA, the CDR3 is TGTGCCAGCAGTGGACCCCGCGCCGGGGAGCTGTTTTTT. It codes for CASSGPRAGELFF.

The chain is built from TRBV7-2 and TRBJ2-5; no firm D call. Per germline, CDR1 SGHTA and CDR2 FQGNSA. This CDR3 has 12 amino acids. Trimming shortened V by 8 bases and J by 2 bases, and 9 bases separated the two germline ends. CDR3 sequence (DNA): TGTGCCAGCGGAGTAAGTCAAGAGACCCAGTACTTC. Translated: CASGVSQETQYF.

The CDR3 is CASSPPPRTGGFTNYGYTF. CDR3 DNA sequence: TGTGCCAGCTCACCACCGCCCAGGACAGGGGGCTTTACTAACTATGGCTACACCTTC. The J gene is TRBJ1-2, the V gene TRBV18, with TRBD1 identical over 11 bases. The CDR3 extends over 19 amino acids. After removal of 0 bases from V and 0 bases from J, the junction contained 9 bases not matched to a gene. Germline loops: CDR1 KGHSH, CDR2 LQKENI.

The chain couples TRBV9 to TRBJ2-7, with 7 bases identical to TRBD2. Germline V CDR1 and CDR2: SGDLS, YYNGEE. The CDR3 runs to 15 residues. V trimming: 0 bases; J trimming: 1 base; junction bases outside the gene matches: 4. In DNA form, the CDR3 reads TGTGCCAGCAGCGTAGAACTAGCGTCTTCCTACGAGCAGTACTTC. It encodes CASSVELASSYEQYF.

The gene calls are TRBV27 and TRBJ2-2; tentative D call: TRBD1 (5 bases). V shed 5 bases and J shed 7 bases, with 8 bases lying between them. Germline values: CDR1 MNHEY, CDR2 SMNVEV (reference sequence). The CDR3 totals 12 residues. The chain's CDR3 is CASSLQGGELFF. For the CDR3, the DNA is TGTGCCAGCAGTCTCCAGGGCGGGGAGCTGTTTTTT.

The chain combines TRBV5-1 with TRBJ2-3; 11 bases line up with TRBD2. The germline V gene has CDR1 SGHRS and CDR2 YFSETQ. CDR3 length: 15 amino acids. With V trimmed by 0 bases and J by 5 bases, 2 bases remained unmatched. CDR3 bases: TGCGCCAGCAGCTTGGCCGGGACTAGCGGAGATACGCAGTATTTT. This sequence encodes CASSLAGTSGDTQYF.